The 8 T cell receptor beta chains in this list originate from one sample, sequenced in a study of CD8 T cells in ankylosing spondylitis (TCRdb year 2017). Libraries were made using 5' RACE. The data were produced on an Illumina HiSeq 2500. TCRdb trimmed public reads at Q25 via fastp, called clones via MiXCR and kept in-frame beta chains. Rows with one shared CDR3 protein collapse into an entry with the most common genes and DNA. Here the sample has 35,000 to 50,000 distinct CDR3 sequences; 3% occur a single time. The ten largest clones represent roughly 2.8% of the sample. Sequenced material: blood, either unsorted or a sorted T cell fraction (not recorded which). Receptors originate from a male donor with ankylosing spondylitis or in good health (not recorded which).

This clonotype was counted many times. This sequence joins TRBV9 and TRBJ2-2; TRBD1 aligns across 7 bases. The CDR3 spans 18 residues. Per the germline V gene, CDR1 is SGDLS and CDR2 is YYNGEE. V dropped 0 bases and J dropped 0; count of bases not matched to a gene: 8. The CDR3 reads CASSVAPAGTANTGELFF. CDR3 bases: TGTGCCAGCAGCGTAGCCCCGGCCGGGACAGCGAACACCGGGGAGCTGTTTTTT.

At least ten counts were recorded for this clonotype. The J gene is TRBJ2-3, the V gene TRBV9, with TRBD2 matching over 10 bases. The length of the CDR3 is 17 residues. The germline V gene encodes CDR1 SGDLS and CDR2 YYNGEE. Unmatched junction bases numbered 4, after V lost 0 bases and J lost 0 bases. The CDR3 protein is CASSVAASGGSTDTQYF. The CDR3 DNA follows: TGTGCCAGCAGCGTAGCGGCTAGCGGGGGTAGCACAGATACGCAGTATTTT. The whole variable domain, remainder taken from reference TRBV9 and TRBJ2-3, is DSGVTQTPKHLITATGQRVTLRCSPRSGDLSVYWYQQSLDQGLQFLIQYYNGEERAKGNILERFSAQQFPDLHSELNLSSLELGDSALYFCASSVAASGGSTDTQYFGPGTRLTVL.

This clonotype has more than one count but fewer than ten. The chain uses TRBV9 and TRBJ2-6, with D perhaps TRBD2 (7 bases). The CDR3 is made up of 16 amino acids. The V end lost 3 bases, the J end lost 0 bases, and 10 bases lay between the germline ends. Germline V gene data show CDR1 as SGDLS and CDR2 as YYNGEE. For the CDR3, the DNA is TGTGCCAGCAGCGAGGGGGGGAGCTCTGGGGCCAACGTCCTGACTTTC. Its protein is CASSEGGSSGANVLTF.

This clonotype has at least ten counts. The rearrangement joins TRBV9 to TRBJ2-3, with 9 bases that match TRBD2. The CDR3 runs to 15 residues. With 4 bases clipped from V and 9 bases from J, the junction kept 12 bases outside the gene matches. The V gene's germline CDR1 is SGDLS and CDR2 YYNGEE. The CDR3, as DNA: TGTGCCAGCAGCCTGGCGACTAGCGGAGTGGGGACGCAGTATTTT. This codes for CASSLATSGVGTQYF.

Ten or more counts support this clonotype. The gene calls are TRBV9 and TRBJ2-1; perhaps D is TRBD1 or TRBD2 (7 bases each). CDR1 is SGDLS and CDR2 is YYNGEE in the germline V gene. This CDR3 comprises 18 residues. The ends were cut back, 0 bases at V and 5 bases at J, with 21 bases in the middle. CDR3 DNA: TGTGCCAGCAGCGTAGCAGGAGGGAGCGGGGACAGAAACAATGAGCAGTTCTTC. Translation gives CASSVAGGSGDRNNEQFF.

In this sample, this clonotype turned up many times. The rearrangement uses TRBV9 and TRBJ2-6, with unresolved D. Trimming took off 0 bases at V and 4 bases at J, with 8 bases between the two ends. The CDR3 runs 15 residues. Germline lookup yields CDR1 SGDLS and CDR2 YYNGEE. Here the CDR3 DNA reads TGTGCCAGCAGCGTAGGGGCTGCGGGGGCCAACGTCCTGACTTTC. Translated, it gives CASSVGAAGANVLTF.

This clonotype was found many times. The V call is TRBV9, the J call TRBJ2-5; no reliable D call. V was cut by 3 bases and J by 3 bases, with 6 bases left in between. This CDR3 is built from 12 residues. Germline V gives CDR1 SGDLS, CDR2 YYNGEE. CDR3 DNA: TGTGCCAGCAGCGCCAACGAAGAGACCCAGTACTTC. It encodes CASSANEETQYF. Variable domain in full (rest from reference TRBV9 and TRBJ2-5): DSGVTQTPKHLITATGQRVTLRCSPRSGDLSVYWYQQSLDQGLQFLIQYYNGEERAKGNILERFSAQQFPDLHSELNLSSLELGDSALYFCASSANEETQYFGPGTRLLVL.

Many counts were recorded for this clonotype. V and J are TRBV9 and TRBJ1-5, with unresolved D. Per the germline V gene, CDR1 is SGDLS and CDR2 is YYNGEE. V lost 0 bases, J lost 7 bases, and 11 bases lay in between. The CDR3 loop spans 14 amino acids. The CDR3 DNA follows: TGTGCCAGCAGCGTAGGAATAGGGCAGCAGCCCCAGCATTTT. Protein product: CASSVGIGQQPQHF.